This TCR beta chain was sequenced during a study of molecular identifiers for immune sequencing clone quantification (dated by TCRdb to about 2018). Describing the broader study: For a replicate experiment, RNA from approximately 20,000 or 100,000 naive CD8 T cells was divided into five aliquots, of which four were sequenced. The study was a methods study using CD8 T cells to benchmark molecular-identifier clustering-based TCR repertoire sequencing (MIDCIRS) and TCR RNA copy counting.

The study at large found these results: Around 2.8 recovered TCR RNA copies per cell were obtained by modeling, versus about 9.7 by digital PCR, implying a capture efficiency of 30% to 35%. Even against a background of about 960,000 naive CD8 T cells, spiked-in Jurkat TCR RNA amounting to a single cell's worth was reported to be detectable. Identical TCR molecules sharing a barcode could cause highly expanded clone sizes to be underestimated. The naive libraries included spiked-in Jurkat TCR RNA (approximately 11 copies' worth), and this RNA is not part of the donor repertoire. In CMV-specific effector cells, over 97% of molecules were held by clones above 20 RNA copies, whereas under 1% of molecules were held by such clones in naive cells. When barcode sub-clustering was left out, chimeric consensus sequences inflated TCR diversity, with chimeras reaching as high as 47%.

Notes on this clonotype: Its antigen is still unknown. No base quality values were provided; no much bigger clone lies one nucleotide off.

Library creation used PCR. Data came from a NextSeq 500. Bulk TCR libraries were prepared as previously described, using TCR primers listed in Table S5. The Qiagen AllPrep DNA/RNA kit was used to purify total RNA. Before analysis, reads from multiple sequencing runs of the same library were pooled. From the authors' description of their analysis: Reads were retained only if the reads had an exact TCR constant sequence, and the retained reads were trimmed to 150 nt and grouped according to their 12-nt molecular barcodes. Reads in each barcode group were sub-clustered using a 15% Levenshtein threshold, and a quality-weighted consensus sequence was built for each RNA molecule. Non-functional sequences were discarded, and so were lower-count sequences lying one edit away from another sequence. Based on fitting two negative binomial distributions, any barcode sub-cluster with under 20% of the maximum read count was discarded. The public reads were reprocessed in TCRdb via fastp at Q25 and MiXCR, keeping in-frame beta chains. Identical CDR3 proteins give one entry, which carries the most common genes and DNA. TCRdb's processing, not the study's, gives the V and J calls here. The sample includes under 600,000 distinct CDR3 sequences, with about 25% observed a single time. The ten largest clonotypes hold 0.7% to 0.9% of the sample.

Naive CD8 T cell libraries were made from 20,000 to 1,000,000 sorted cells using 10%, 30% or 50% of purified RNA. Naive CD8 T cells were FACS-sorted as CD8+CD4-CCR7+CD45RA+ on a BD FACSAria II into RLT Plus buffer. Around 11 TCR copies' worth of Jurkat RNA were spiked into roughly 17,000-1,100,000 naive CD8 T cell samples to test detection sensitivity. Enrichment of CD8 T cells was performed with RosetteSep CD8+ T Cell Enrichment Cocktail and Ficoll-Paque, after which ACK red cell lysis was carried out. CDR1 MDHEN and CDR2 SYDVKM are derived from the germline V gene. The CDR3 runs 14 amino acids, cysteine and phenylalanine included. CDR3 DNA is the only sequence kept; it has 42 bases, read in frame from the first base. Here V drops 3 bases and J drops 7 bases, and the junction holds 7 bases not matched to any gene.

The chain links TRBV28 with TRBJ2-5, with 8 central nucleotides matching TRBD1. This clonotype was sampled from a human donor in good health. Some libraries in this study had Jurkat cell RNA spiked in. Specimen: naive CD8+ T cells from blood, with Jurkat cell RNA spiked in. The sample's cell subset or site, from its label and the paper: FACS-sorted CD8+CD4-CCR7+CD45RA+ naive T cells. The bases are TGTGCCAGCAGTTTGGGGACAGGCGACCTGACCCAGTACTTC. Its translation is CASSLGTGDLTQYF.